A selection of T cell receptor beta chains follows, all from one sample in a study of cytomegalovirus exposure and HLA in healthy donors. Data came from immunoSEQ multiplex PCR; TCRdb stores just in-frame clones and leaves some out. Its listing shows just under 65,000 clones. Input material: PBMCs. The receptors were gathered from a boy between 10 and 17 years old in good health and CMV-seronegative. Each CDR3 is given with its conserved first and last residue. D genes are given only for firm matches.

D gene	V gene	CDR3 length	J gene	CDR3 protein	CDR3 DNA
TRBD1	TRBV7-3	15	TRBJ2-3	CASSPDRGGPDTQYF	TGTGCCAGCAGCCCAGACAGGGGTGGCCCAGATACGCAGTATTTT
TRBD1	TRBV5-4	16	TRBJ2-7	CASIKGGTGSSYEQYF	TGTGCCAGCATTAAAGGTGGGACAGGGAGCTCCTACGAGCAGTACTTC
TRBD2	TRBV5-4	13	TRBJ2-5	CASSRTSSETQYF	TGTGCCAGCAGCCGGACTAGTTCGGAGACCCAGTACTTC
NA	TRBV7-2	15	TRBJ2-3	CASSLQVGDTDTQYF	TGTGCCAGCAGCTTGCAGGTGGGAGACACAGATACGCAGTATTTT
TRBD1	TRBV10-2	14	TRBJ1-2	CASSGRTGGYGYTF	TGCGCCAGCAGTGGGCGGACAGGGGGATATGGCTACACCTTC
TRBD2	TRBV11-2	15	TRBJ2-5	CASTTSGGAVETQYF	TGTGCCAGCACGACTAGCGGGGGGGCCGTGGAGACCCAGTACTTC
TRBD1	TRBV10-3	17	TRBJ2-2	CAISDGNRGQSTGELFF	TGTGCCATCAGTGACGGGAACAGGGGGCAAAGCACCGGGGAGCTGTTTTTT
TRBD1	TRBV7-3	14	TRBJ2-7	CASSSGQGAGEQYF	TGTGCCAGCAGCTCCGGACAGGGGGCGGGAGAGCAGTACTTC
NA	TRBV29-1	12	TRBJ1-4	CSASEGTEKLFF	TGCAGCGCCTCCGAGGGAACCGAAAAACTGTTTTTT
NA	TRBV29-1	12	TRBJ2-3	CSVVWAGDTQYF	TGCAGCGTTGTTTGGGCAGGGGATACGCAGTATTTT
TRBD2	TRBV30	12	TRBJ2-7	CAWATSGYEQYF	TGTGCCTGGGCGACTAGCGGATACGAGCAGTACTTC
NA	TRBV6-1	17	TRBJ2-5	CASSEALLGGRQETQYF	TGTGCCAGCAGTGAAGCGCTTCTCGGGGGTCGGCAAGAGACCCAGTACTTC
TRBD1	TRBV6-1	17	TRBJ1-1	CASSDEGTALFSTEAFF	TGTGCCAGCAGTGATGAGGGGACAGCTCTGTTTAGCACTGAAGCTTTCTTT
TRBD1	TRBV27	17	TRBJ2-7	CASSLNSAGTGSYEQYF	TGTGCCAGCAGTTTAAATTCTGCGGGGACAGGCTCCTACGAGCAGTACTTC
NA	TRBV5-4	14	TRBJ2-5	CASSLVGRVETQYF	TGTGCCAGCAGCTTGGTCGGTCGGGTTGAGACCCAGTACTTC
TRBD1	TRBV30	12	TRBJ1-5	CAWSYRGQPQHF	TGTGCCTGGAGTTACAGGGGACAGCCCCAGCATTTT
TRBD2	TRBV9	15	TRBJ2-1	CASSGGSLSYNEQFF	TGTGCCAGCAGTGGCGGGAGCCTATCCTACAATGAGCAGTTCTTC
NA	TRBV15	15	TRBJ2-3	CATSRDQGVTDTQYF	TGTGCCACCAGCAGAGATCAGGGTGTCACAGATACGCAGTATTTT
NA	TRBV5-1	13	TRBJ1-1	CASSLPGNTEAFF	TGCGCCAGCAGCTTGCCGGGGAACACTGAAGCTTTCTTT
NA	TRBV9	15	TRBJ2-7	CASSNYPEAHYEQYF	TGTGCCAGCAGTAACTACCCAGAGGCCCACTACGAGCAGTACTTC
TRBD1	TRBV30	12	TRBJ1-2	CAWGTGGYGYTF	TGTGCCTGGGGGACAGGGGGGTATGGCTACACCTTC